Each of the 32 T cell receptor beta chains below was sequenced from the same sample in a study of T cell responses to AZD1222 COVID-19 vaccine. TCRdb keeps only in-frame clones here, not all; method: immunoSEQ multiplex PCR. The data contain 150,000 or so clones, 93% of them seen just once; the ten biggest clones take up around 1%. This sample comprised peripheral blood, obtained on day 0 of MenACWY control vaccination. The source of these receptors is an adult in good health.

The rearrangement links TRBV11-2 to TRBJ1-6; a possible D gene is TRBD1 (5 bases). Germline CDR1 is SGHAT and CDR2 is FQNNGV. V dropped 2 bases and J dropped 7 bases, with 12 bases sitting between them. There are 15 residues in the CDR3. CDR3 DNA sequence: TGTGCCAGCAGCTTAAGTGGGGGGGTAAATTCACCCCTCCACTTT. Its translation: CASSLSGGVNSPLHF. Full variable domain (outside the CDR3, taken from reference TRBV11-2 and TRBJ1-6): EAGVAQSPRYKIIEKRQSVAFWCNPISGHATLYWYQQILGQGPKLLIQFQNNGVVDDSQLPKDRFSAERLKGVDSTLKIQPAKLEDSAVYLCASSLSGGVNSPLHFGNGTRLTVT.

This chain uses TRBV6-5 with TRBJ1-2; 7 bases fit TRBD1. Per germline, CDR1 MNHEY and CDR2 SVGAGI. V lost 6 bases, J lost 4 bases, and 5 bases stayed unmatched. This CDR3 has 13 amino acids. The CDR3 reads CASRRTGPYGYTF. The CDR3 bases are TGTGCCAGCAGACGGACAGGCCCCTATGGCTACACCTTC.

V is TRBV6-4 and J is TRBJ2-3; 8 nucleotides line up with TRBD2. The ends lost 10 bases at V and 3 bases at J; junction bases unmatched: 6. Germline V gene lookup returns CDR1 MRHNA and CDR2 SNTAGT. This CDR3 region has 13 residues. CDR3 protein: CATASGPTDTQYF. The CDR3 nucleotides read TGTGCCACTGCTAGCGGGCCGACAGATACGCAGTATTTT.

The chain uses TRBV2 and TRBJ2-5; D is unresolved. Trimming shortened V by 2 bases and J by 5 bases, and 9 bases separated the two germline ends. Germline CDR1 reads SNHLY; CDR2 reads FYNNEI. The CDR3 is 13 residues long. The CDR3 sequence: CASSERISETQYF. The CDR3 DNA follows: TGTGCCAGCAGTGAACGTATATCGGAGACCCAGTACTTC. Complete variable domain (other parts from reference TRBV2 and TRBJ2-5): EPEVTQTPSHQVTQMGQEVILRCVPISNHLYFYWYRQILGQKVEFLVSFYNNEISEKSEIFDDQFSVERPDGSNFTLKIRSTKLEDSAMYFCASSERISETQYFGPGTRLLVL.

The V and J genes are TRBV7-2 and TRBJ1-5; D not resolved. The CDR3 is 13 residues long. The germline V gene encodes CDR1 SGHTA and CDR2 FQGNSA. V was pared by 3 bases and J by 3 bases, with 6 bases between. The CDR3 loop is CASSLDPNQPQHF. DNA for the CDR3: TGTGCCAGCAGCTTGGACCCCAATCAGCCCCAGCATTTT.

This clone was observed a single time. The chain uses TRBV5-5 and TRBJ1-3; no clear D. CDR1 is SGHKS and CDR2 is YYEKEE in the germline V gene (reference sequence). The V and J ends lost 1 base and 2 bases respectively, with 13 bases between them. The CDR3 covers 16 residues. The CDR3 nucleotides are TGTGCCAGCAGCTTGTATAACGCTGGGCCTGGAAACACCATATATTTT. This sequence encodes CASSLYNAGPGNTIYF.

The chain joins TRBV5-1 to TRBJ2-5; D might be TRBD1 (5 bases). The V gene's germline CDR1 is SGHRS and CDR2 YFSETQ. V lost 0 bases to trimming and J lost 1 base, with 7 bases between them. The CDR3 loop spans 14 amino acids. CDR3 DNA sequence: TGCGCCAGCAGCTTGGGACAGCTCCAAGAGACCCAGTACTTC. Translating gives CASSLGQLQETQYF.

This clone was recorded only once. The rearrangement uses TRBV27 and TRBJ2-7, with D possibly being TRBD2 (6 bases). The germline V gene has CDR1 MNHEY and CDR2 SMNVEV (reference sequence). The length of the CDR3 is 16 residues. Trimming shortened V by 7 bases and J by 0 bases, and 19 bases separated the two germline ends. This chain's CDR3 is CASTRYSGRPSYEQYF. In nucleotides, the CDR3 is TGTGCCAGCACCCGTTATAGCGGAAGACCCTCCTACGAGCAGTACTTC.

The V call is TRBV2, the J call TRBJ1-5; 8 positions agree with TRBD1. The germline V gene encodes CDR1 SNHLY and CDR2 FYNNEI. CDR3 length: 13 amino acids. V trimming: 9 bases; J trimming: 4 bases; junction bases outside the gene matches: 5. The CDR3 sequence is CASQGAWNQPQHF. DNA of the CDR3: TGTGCCAGTCAGGGGGCATGGAATCAGCCCCAGCATTTT.

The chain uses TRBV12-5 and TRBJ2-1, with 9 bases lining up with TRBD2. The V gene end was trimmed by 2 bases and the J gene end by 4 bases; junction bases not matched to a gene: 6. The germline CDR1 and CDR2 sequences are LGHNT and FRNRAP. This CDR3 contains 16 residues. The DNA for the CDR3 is TGTGCTAGTGGTTTGCCCCTAGCGGGGTTGTACAATGAGCAGTTCTTC. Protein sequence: CASGLPLAGLYNEQFF.

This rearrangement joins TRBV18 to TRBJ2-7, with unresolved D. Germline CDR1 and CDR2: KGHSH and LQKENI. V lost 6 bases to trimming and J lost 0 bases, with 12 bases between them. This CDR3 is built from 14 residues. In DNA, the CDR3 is TGTGCCAGCTCGCCCGACCGGTACTCCTACGAGCAGTACTTC. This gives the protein CASSPDRYSYEQYF.

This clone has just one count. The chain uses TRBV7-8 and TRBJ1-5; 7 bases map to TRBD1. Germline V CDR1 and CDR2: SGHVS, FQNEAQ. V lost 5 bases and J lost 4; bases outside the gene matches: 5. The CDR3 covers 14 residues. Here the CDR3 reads CASSRTGRNQPQHF. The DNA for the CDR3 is TGTGCCAGCAGCCGGACAGGACGAAATCAGCCCCAGCATTTT.

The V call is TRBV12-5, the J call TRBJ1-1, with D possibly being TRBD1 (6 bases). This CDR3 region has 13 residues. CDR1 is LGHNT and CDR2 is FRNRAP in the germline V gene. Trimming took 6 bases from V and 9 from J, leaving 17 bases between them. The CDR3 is CASGLPTGSKAFF. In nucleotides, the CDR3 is TGTGCTAGTGGATTACCCACAGGGAGTAAAGCTTTCTTT.

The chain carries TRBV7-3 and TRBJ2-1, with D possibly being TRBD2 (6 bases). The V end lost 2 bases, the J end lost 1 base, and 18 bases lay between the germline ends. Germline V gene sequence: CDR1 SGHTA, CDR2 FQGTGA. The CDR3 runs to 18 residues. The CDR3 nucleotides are TGTGCCAGCAGCTTATCGTCTAGTAGCGGTCGGTCCTACAATGAGCAGTTCTTC. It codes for CASSLSSSSGRSYNEQFF.

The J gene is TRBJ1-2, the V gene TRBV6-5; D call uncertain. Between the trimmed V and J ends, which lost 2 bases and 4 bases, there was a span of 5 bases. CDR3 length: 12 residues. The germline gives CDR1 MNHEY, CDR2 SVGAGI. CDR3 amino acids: CASSYRGYGYTF. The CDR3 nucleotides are TGTGCCAGCAGTTACCGAGGCTATGGCTACACCTTC.

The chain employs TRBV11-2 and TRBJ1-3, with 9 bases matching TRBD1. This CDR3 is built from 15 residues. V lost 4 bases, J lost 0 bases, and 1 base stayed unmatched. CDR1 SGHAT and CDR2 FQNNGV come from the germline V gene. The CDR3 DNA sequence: TGTGCCAGCAGCTCGACAGGGGGCTCTGGAAACACCATATATTTT. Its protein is CASSSTGGSGNTIYF.

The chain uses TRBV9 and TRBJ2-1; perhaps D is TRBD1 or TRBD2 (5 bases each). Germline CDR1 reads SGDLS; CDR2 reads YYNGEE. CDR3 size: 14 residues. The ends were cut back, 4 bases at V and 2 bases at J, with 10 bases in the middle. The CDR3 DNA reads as TGTGCCAGCAGCCCCGGGACGGCCTACAATGAGCAGTTCTTC. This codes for CASSPGTAYNEQFF. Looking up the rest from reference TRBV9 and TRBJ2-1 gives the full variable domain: DSGVTQTPKHLITATGQRVTLRCSPRSGDLSVYWYQQSLDQGLQFLIQYYNGEERAKGNILERFSAQQFPDLHSELNLSSLELGDSALYFCASSPGTAYNEQFFGPGTRLTVL.

The CDR3 DNA is TGTGCCAGCAGTTTACCAGCGAACACTGAAGCTTTCTTT. It specifies CASSLPANTEAFF. The J gene is TRBJ1-1, the V gene TRBV6-7; the D is unclear. TRBV6-7 is noted as an ORF with a role that remains uncertain. CDR3 length equals 13 residues. Deletions cut 4 bases from V and 1 base from J, with 7 bases between.

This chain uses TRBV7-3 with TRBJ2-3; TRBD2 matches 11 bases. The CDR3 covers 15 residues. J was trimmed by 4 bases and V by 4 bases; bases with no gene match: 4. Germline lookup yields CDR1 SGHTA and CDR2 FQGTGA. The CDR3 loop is CASSYISGGADTQYF. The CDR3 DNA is TGTGCCAGCAGCTACATTAGCGGGGGGGCAGATACGCAGTATTTT.

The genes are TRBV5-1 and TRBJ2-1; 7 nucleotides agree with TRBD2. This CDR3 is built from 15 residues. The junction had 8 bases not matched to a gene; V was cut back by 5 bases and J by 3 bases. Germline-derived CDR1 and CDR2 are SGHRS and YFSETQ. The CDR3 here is CASRETSSSYNEQFF. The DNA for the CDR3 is TGCGCCAGCAGGGAGACTAGCTCGAGCTACAATGAGCAGTTCTTC. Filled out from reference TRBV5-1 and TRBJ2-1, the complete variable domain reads KAGVTQTPRYLIKTRGQQVTLSCSPISGHRSVSWYQQTPGQGLQFLFEYFSETQRNKGNFPGRFSGRQFSNSRSEMNVSTLELGDSALYLCASRETSSSYNEQFFGPGTRLTVL.

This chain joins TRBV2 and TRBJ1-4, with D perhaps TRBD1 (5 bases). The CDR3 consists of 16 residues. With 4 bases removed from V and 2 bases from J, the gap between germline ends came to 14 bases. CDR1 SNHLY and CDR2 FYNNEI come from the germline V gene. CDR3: CASSGAEGSTNEKLFF. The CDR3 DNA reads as TGTGCCAGCAGTGGGGCAGAGGGGTCCACTAATGAAAAACTGTTTTTT.

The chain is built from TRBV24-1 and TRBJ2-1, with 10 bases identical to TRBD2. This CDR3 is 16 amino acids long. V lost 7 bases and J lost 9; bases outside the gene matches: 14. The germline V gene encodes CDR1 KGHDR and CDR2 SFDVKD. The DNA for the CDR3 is TGTGCCACCAGGGCTACCGGGCTAGCGGGAGTTGGTGAGCAGTTCTTC. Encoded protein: CATRATGLAGVGEQFF.

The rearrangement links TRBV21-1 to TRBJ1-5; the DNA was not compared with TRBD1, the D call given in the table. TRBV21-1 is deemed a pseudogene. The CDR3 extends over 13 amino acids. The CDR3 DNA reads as TGTGCCAGCAGCACGACAGCAAATCAGCCCCAGCATTTT. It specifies CASSTTANQPQHF.

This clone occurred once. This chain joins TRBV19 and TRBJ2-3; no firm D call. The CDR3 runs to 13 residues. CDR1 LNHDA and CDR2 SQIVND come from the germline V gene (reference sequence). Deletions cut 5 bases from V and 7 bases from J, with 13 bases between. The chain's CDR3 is CASSPPESNTQYF. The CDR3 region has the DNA TGTGCCAGTAGTCCCCCAGAATCCAATACGCAGTATTTT.

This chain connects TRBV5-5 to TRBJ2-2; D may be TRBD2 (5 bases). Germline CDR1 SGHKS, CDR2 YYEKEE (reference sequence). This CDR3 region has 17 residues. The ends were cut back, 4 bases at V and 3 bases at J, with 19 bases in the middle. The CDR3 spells CASSRGAVNGDTGELFF. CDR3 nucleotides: TGTGCCAGCAGCCGTGGAGCGGTCAACGGTGACACCGGGGAGCTGTTTTTT.

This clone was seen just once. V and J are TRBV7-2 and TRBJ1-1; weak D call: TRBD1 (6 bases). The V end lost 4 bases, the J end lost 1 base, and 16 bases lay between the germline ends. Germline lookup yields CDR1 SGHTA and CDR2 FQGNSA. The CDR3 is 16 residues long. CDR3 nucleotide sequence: TGTGCCAGCAGCTCAAACAGGGCTGGCGCGAACACTGAAGCTTTCTTT. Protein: CASSSNRAGANTEAFF.

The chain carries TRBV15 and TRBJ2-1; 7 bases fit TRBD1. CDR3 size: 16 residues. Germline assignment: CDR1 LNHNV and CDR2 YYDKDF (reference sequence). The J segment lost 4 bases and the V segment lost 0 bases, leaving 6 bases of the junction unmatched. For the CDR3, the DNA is TGTGCCACCAGCAGAGATGACGGGACAGTGTACAATGAGCAGTTCTTC. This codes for CATSRDDGTVYNEQFF.

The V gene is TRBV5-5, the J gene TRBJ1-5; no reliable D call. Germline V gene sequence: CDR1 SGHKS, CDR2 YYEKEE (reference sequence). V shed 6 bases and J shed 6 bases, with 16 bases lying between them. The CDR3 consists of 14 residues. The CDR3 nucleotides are TGTGCCAGCACCACGGGGTACTCGCGTCAGCCCCAGCATTTT. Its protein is CASTTGYSRQPQHF. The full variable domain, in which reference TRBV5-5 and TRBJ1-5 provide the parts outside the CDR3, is DAGVTQSPTHLIKTRGQQVTLRCSPISGHKSVSWYQQVLGQGPQFIFQYYEKEERGRGNFPDRFSARQFPNYSSELNVNALLLGDSALYLCASTTGYSRQPQHFGDGTRLSIL.

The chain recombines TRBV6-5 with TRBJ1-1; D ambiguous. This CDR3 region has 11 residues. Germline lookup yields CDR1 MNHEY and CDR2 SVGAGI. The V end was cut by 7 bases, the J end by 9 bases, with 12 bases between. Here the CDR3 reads CASIVSGKAFF. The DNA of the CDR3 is TGTGCCAGCATTGTGTCAGGTAAAGCTTTCTTT.

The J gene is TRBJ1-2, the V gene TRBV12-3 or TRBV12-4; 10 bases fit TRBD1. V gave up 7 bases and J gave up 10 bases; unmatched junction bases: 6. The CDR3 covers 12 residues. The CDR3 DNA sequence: TGTGCCAGCAAAATAGGGACAGGGGACTACACCTTC. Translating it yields CASKIGTGDYTF.

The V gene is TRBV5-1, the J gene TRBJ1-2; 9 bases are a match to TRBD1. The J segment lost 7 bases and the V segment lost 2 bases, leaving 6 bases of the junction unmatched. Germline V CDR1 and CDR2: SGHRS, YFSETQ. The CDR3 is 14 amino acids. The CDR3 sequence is CASSLPGQGGGYTF. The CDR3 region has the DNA TGCGCCAGCAGCTTACCGGGACAGGGAGGTGGCTACACCTTC.

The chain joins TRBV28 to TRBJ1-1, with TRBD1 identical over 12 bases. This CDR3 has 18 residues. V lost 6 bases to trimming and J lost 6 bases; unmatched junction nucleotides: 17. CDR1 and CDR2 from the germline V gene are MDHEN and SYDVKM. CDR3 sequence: CASSSMTGQGAGSAEAFF. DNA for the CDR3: TGTGCCAGCAGCTCAATGACGGGACAGGGGGCGGGCAGTGCTGAAGCTTTCTTT.